This entry is about one T cell receptor beta chain. Its antigen is undetermined. The V gene's germline CDR1 is SGHTS and CDR2 YDEGEE. The CDR3 is made up of 15 amino acids. Trimming cost V 1 base and J 0 bases, with 8 bases left between them. A universal primer site was added by template switching, and unique molecular identifiers were carried by the cDNA. MiXCR was run by TCRdb on the 5' RACE reads, yielding one entry per CDR3 protein. The data show under 300,000 distinct CDR3 sequences, roughly 13% seen once. The data are from a study of identical twins. General study points: Within cord blood, abundant beta clonotypes carried fewer insertions, but memory repertoires showed no such trend. Where out-of-frame alpha sequences were twin-shared, they showed excess low generation probability.

All donors were healthy Caucasians. These data also featured in a second study, about yellow fever vaccine responses in identical twins.

This sequence joins TRBV5-8 and TRBJ1-5; D not certain. This clonotype was sampled from a woman aged 18 to 35 in good health. The sample consisted of memory (CD45RO+) T cells sorted from blood. In nucleotides, the CDR3 is TGTGCCAGCAGCTTGAATCAGAATAGCAATCAGCCCCAGCATTTT. It specifies CASSLNQNSNQPQHF.